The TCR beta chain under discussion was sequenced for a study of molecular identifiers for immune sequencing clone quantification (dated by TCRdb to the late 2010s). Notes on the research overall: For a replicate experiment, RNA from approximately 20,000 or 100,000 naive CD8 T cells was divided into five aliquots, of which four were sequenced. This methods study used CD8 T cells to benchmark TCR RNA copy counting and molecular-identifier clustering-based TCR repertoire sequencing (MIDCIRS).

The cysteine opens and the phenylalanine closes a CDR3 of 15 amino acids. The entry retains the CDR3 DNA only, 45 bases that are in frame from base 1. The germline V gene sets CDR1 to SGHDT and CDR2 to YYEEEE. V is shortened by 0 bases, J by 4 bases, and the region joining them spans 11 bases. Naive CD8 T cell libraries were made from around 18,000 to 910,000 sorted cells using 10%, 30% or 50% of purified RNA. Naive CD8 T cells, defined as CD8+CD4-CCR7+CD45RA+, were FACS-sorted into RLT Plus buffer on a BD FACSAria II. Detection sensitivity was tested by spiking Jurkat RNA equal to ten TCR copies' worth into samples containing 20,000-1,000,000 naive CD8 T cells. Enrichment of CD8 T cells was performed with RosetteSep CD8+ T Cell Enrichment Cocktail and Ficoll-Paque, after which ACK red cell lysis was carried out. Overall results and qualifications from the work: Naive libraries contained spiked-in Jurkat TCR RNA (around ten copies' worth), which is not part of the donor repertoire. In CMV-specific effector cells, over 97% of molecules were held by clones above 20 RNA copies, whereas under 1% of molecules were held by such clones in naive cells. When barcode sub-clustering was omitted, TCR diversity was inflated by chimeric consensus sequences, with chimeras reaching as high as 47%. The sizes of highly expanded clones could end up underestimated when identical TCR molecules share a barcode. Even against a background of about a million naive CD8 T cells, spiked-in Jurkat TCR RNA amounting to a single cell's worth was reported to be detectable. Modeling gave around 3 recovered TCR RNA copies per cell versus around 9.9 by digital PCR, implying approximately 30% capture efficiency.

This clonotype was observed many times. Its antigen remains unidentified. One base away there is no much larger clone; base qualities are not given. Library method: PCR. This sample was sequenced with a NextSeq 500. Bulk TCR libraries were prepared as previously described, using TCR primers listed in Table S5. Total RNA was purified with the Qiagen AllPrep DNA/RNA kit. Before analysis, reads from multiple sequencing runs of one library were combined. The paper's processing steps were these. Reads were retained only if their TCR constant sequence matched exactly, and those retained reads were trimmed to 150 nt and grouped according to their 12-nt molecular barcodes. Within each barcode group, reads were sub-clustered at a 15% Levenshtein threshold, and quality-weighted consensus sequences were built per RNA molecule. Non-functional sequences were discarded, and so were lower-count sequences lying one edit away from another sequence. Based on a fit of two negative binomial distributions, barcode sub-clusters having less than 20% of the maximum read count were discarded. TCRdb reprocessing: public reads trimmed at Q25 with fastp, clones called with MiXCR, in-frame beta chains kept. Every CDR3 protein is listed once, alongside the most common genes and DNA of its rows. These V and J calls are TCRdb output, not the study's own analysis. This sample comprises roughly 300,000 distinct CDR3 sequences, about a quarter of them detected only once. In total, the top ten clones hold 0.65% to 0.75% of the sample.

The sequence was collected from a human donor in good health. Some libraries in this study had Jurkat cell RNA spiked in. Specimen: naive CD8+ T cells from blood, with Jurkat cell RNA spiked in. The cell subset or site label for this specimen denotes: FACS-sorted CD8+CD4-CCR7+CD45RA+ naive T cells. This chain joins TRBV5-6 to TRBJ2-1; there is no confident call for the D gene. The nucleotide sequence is TGTGCCAGCAGCTTGGAAACCACCTCTTACAATGAGCAGTTCTTC. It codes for CASSLETTSYNEQFF.